These 22 T cell receptor beta chains were sequenced from one sample in a study of shared clonotypes between healthy human individuals. TCRdb keeps only in-frame clones here, not all; method: immunoSEQ multiplex PCR. The sample has about 1.1 million clones; 60% to 85% are singletons. The specimen sequenced was memory CD4+ T cells from PBMCs. The subset denotes: CD45RA-negative fraction. All receptors derive from a man younger than 35 in good health. Some clones in this sample may be carry-over from other donors' samples.

V is TRBV6-5 and J is TRBJ2-5; D not resolved. V was clipped by 8 bases and J by 5 bases, with 21 bases between them. The CDR3 is 15 residues long. Per germline, CDR1 MNHEY and CDR2 SVGAGI. The CDR3 bases are TGTGCCAGCTCGAGGACGAGATTATTTTGGGAGACCCAGTACTTC. It is translated as CASSRTRLFWETQYF.

V is TRBV6-5 and J is TRBJ2-1; D might be TRBD1 (5 bases). This CDR3 spans 13 amino acids. The V and J ends lost 0 bases and 6 bases respectively, with 6 bases between them. The germline CDR1 and CDR2 sequences are MNHEY and SVGAGI. The chain's CDR3 is CASSYSTGNEQFF. Here the CDR3 DNA reads TGTGCCAGCAGTTACTCAACAGGCAATGAGCAGTTCTTC.

The gene calls are TRBV9 and TRBJ2-2; D gene unclear. The germline V and J ends were trimmed by 0 bases and 0 bases, with 3 bases remaining between them. Germline assignment: CDR1 SGDLS and CDR2 YYNGEE. The CDR3 length is 14 residues. The CDR3 nucleotides read TGTGCCAGCAGCGTAGTTTCGAACACCGGGGAGCTGTTTTTT. As protein: CASSVVSNTGELFF. Full variable domain (remainder filled in from reference TRBV9 and TRBJ2-2): DSGVTQTPKHLITATGQRVTLRCSPRSGDLSVYWYQQSLDQGLQFLIQYYNGEERAKGNILERFSAQQFPDLHSELNLSSLELGDSALYFCASSVVSNTGELFFGEGSRLTVL.

The gene calls are TRBV2 and TRBJ2-1; 8 positions agree with TRBD2. Germline assignment: CDR1 SNHLY and CDR2 FYNNEI. The junction had 11 bases not matched to a gene; V was cut back by 6 bases and J by 7 bases. This CDR3 has 15 amino acids. CDR3 protein: CASRLTRGGSNEQFF. CDR3 nucleotide sequence: TGTGCCAGCAGGTTGACCCGGGGGGGTTCGAATGAGCAGTTCTTC. The variable domain in full, completed from reference TRBV2 and TRBJ2-1, reads EPEVTQTPSHQVTQMGQEVILRCVPISNHLYFYWYRQILGQKVEFLVSFYNNEISEKSEIFDDQFSVERPDGSNFTLKIRSTKLEDSAMYFCASRLTRGGSNEQFFGPGTRLTVL.

The rearrangement joins TRBV6-1 to TRBJ1-1; tentatively, D is TRBD1 (5 bases). The CDR3 spans 15 residues. The V end was cut by 9 bases, the J end by 5 bases, with 22 bases between. Germline V lookup: CDR1 MNHNS, CDR2 SASEGT. CDR3 amino acids: CASRREGQGSTEAFF. The CDR3 DNA reads as TGTGCCAGTCGCCGAGAGGGGCAGGGAAGTACTGAAGCTTTCTTT.

V and J are TRBV7-2 and TRBJ2-2; 14 nucleotides align to TRBD2. The CDR3 spans 16 residues. With V trimmed by 2 bases and J by 6 bases, 2 bases remained unmatched. The V gene's germline CDR1 is SGHTA and CDR2 FQGNSA. The CDR3 protein is CASSLQGLAGAGELFF. The DNA for the CDR3 is TGTGCCAGCAGCTTACAGGGACTAGCGGGAGCCGGGGAGCTGTTTTTT.

This chain joins TRBV5-1 and TRBJ2-7, with D possibly being TRBD1 or TRBD2 (5 bases each). Germline CDR1 reads SGHRS; CDR2 reads YFSETQ. The CDR3 totals 12 residues. Trimming shortened V by 2 bases and J by 7 bases, and 10 bases separated the two germline ends. The DNA for the CDR3 is TGCGCCAGCAGCTTTTCGGGGCAGGAGCAGTACTTC. Translating gives CASSFSGQEQYF.

Worth noting for this clone: The same CDR3 is also encoded by other DNA sequences in this sample. The chain links TRBV18 to TRBJ1-3; no reliable D call. CDR1 is KGHSH, CDR2 LQKENI, per germline. The CDR3 spans 13 residues. Trimming left V 3 bases short and J 3 bases short, with 6 bases between. CDR3 in amino acids: CASSPPGGNTIYF. CDR3 DNA sequence: TGTGCCAGCTCACCCCCAGGTGGAAACACCATATATTTT.

The V call is TRBV25-1, the J call TRBJ1-3; D is unclear. V was clipped by 7 bases and J by 3 bases, with 10 bases between them. The CDR3 runs to 13 residues. Germline-derived CDR1 and CDR2 are MGHDK and SYGVNS. CDR3 loop: CASTQSGGNTIYF. Here the CDR3 DNA reads TGTGCCAGCACCCAATCGGGTGGAAACACCATATATTTT.

This chain uses TRBV28 with TRBJ1-4; the match to TRBD1 covers 7 bases. Germline values: CDR1 MDHEN, CDR2 SYDVKM. This CDR3 comprises 18 residues. Losses at the gene ends were 6 bases for V and 8 bases for J; bases not matched to a gene: 21. CDR3 residues: CASRTQKGDSQRGEKLFF. CDR3 bases: TGTGCCAGCAGAACCCAAAAGGGGGACAGCCAAAGAGGAGAAAAACTGTTTTTT.

The chain links TRBV7-2 to TRBJ1-2; 8 nucleotides agree with TRBD1. The length of the CDR3 is 15 residues. V lost 2 bases, J lost 8 bases, and 10 bases stayed unmatched. Germline V CDR1 and CDR2: SGHTA, FQGNSA. The CDR3 DNA reads as TGTGCCAGCAGCTTAACTCGGACAGGGTTGGTAGGCTACACCTTC. Translated: CASSLTRTGLVGYTF.

The rearrangement joins TRBV4-2 to TRBJ2-7; D could derive from TRBD1 or TRBD2 (5 bases each). CDR1 and CDR2 (germline): LGHNA, YNFKEQ. The CDR3 extends over 14 amino acids. The V and J ends lost 4 bases and 7 bases respectively, with 17 bases between them. DNA for the CDR3: TGTGCCAGCAGCCCACCGGGACGATCCCCGGAGCAGTACTTC. Translation gives CASSPPGRSPEQYF.

The rearrangement links TRBV7-8 to TRBJ2-7; the match to TRBD1 covers 7 bases. Germline V gene sequence: CDR1 SGHVS, CDR2 FQNEAQ. The CDR3 runs 16 residues. Trimming cost V 5 bases and J 4 bases; bases outside gene matches: 14. CDR3 DNA: TGTGCCAGCAGCCCGACTCGACAGGGAGCGGTGTACGAGCAGTACTTC. Its translation is CASSPTRQGAVYEQYF.

V gene TRBV2 combines with J gene TRBJ2-5; 10 nucleotides line up with TRBD2. The tail of the sequence fits TRBJ2-7 better, so the J call may be wrong. The CDR3 contains 12 residues. Germline CDR1 and CDR2: SNHLY and FYNNEI. The CDR3 DNA is TGTGCCACTAGCGGGGGAATCTACGAGCAGTACTTC. Protein product: CATSGGIYEQYF.

The chain combines TRBV30 with TRBJ2-2; possibly TRBD2 for D (6 bases). Trimming took off 5 bases at V and 1 base at J, with 11 bases between the two ends. CDR1 is GTSNPN, CDR2 SVGIG, per germline (reference sequence). The CDR3 sequence is 14 residues long. The CDR3 protein is CAWALAVNTGELFF. In DNA, the CDR3 is TGTGCCTGGGCCTTAGCGGTGAACACCGGGGAGCTGTTTTTT.

This clone was detected a few times. This chain joins TRBV27 and TRBJ1-1; D is possibly TRBD1 (6 bases). Germline loops: CDR1 MNHEY, CDR2 SMNVEV (reference sequence). The CDR3 has 13 residues. The V end was cut by 5 bases, the J end by 12 bases, with 19 bases between. The chain's CDR3 is CASSAGGFRKTFF. As DNA, the CDR3 is TGTGCCAGCAGTGCCGGGGGCTTTAGGAAAACTTTCTTT.

V gene TRBV7-9 combines with J gene TRBJ2-3; D possibly uses TRBD1 or TRBD2 (6 bases each). Germline V gives CDR1 SEHNR, CDR2 FQNEAQ (reference sequence). The CDR3 runs 13 residues. The V and J ends lost 5 bases and 7 bases respectively, with 13 bases between them. Written as DNA, the CDR3 is TGTGCCAGCAGCCCCACAGGGAGGTATACGCAGTATTTT. This sequence encodes CASSPTGRYTQYF.

On this clone itself: The junction and the germline gene differ at one end; a read error may be behind it. The V call is TRBV30, the J call TRBJ2-7, with TRBD2 identical over 8 bases. This CDR3 has 14 residues. Germline V CDR1 and CDR2: GTSNPN, SVGIG (reference sequence). The CDR3 bases are TGTGCCTGGAGTGACGGGAGGGCATGGTACGGGCAGTACTTC. Translated: CAWSDGRAWYGQYF.

The chain links TRBV5-1 to TRBJ2-1; 10 bases are shared with TRBD2. Trimming cost V 4 bases and J 13 bases; bases outside gene matches: 5. Germline assignment: CDR1 SGHRS and CDR2 YFSETQ. The CDR3 extends over 12 amino acids. This chain's CDR3 is CASSDLAGVQFF. CDR3 sequence (DNA): TGCGCCAGCAGCGATCTAGCGGGAGTTCAGTTCTTC.

The chain carries TRBV10-3 and TRBJ2-7; TRBD1 matches 7 bases. The junction had 8 bases not matched to a gene; V was cut back by 6 bases and J by 3 bases. CDR1 and CDR2 from the germline V gene are ENHRY and SYGVKD. The CDR3 contains 14 residues. The CDR3, as DNA: TGTGCCATCAGAGAAGGGACAGTCGGCTACGAGCAGTACTTC. Translation gives CAIREGTVGYEQYF.

This chain uses TRBV5-5 with TRBJ2-1, with a possible D match to TRBD2 (5 bases). The CDR3 has 14 amino acids. The V end lost 1 base, the J end lost 3 bases, and 8 bases lay between the germline ends. Germline V gene lookup returns CDR1 SGHKS and CDR2 YYEKEE (reference sequence). CDR3 sequence reads: CASSLSGNYNEQFF. In DNA, the CDR3 is TGTGCCAGCAGCTTGAGCGGCAACTACAATGAGCAGTTCTTC.

V gene TRBV5-1 combines with J gene TRBJ1-1; D is ambiguous. Germline V gene lookup returns CDR1 SGHRS and CDR2 YFSETQ. Trimming cost V 5 bases and J 5 bases, with 16 bases left between them. The length of the CDR3 is 14 residues. The CDR3 DNA reads TGCGCCAGCAGGACCGTCGCTGAAGGGACTGAAGCTTTCTTT. Protein: CASRTVAEGTEAFF.